This T cell receptor (beta chain) came from a study of PD-L1 blockade in urothelial cancer. As for the study in general: Bladder-origin urothelial cancer in males covered most of the roughly 29 patients. Once treatment had started, blood was analyzed at 3 weeks (second dose) and again at 6 weeks. Blood gave a median about 150,000 T cells.

Time point here: peripheral blood 6 weeks after treatment start. Clones were read by immunoSEQ multiplex PCR, and TCRdb kept only the in-frame ones, dropping some. This sample carries 48,000 or so clones, roughly 80% of them seen once, and the ten largest clones take about 10%. This clone has a single count. Trimming cost V 0 bases and J 5 bases, with 5 bases left between them. The CDR3 length is 12 residues. Germline CDR1 reads SGHKS; CDR2 reads YYEKEE (reference sequence). The chain recombines TRBV5-5 with TRBJ1-2, with D unclear. Specimen: PBMCs, collected around atezolizumab (anti-PD-L1) treatment. This clonotype was sampled from a man between 65 and 85 years old with urothelial cancer. The CDR3 sequence is CASSLDSYGYTF. For the CDR3, the DNA is TGTGCCAGCAGCTTGGACAGTTATGGCTACACCTTC.